The source of this T cell receptor (beta chain) is a study of cytomegalovirus exposure and HLA in healthy donors. General study points: According to an earlier analysis, most TCR beta V segments yielded productive rearrangements about 87% or about 30% of the time. In most subjects, TCR beta sequences reportedly gave accurate predictions of HLA-A and HLA-B alleles. The Asian-associated ancestry cluster reportedly had fewer N-insertions than the approximately 670-donor mean in a later analysis. In a later analysis, HLA-associated TCR beta chains were more clonally expanded than equally common others.

To note about this clone: Its cognate antigen is unknown.

Amplification used 60 Vbeta primers and 13 Jbeta primers. Only in-frame clones appear in the TCRdb table, and some are missing; sequencing was by immunoSEQ multiplex PCR. Its clone listing holds around 140,000 clones. The CDR3 has 13 residues. The germline gives CDR1 SGHAT, CDR2 FQNNGV. V shed 5 bases and J shed 7 bases, with 14 bases lying between them. Material for sequencing was PBMCs. The gene calls are TRBV11-2 and TRBJ1-1; tentative D call: TRBD1 (6 bases). This clonotype was obtained from a young man in good health and CMV-seronegative. CDR3 amino acids: CASSPTGTNEAFF. The CDR3 region has the DNA TGTGCCAGCAGCCCAACCGGGACAAATGAAGCTTTCTTT.